The present T cell receptor beta chain was sequenced within a study of graft-versus-host responses after intestinal transplantation (dated by TCRdb to about 2021). About the full investigation: The transplants that recipients got were multivisceral, liver-intestinal, or isolated intestinal. Every recipient was given anti-thymocyte globulin induction, followed by around three years of maintenance tacrolimus and steroids. Graft-versus-host and host-versus-graft alloreactive T cell clones were tracked in the graft, circulation and bone marrow after intestinal transplantation using bulk TCR-beta CDR3 sequencing. Alloreactive clones were identified by sequencing pre-transplant mixed lymphocyte reaction products and comparing these products with unstimulated pre-transplant donor and recipient T cells. The cohort enrolled roughly 25 intestinal transplant recipients including one retransplant, and 3 patients lacking pretransplant specimens were excluded. Donor T cell macrochimerism was defined as a peak of at least 4% donor T cells among recipient peripheral blood mononuclear cells. Samples from three later patients were sequenced in-house on an Illumina MiSeq with MiXCR processing rather than by the commercial service. Here is what the overall study found, with its caveats: Patients with donor T cell macrochimerism had high GvH to HvG T cell clonal ratios in their allografts. The conclusions were limited by the relatively low number and heterogeneity of the intestinal transplant patients. Early after transplant, declines in HvG clones were associated with peak levels of circulating GvH clones. GvH clones were found in recipient bone marrow, and some of the GvH clones appeared earlier in ileal mucosa or blood, which is consistent with an intestinal mucosal origin.

In the paper's terms, the time point label means: cells obtained before transplantation from donor or recipient. CD3+CD4+ and CD3+CD8+ populations were FACS-sorted from unstimulated pre-transplant donor and recipient cells taken from spleen or lymph nodes. CDR1 is given as ENHRY and CDR2 as SYGVKD, both from the germline V gene. V is pruned by 0 bases and J by 6 bases, leaving 1 base of the junction without a gene match. The CDR3 covers 14 residues, taking in both the cysteine and the phenylalanine. Only the CDR3 part of the read is kept: 42 bases, read in frame from the first base. In regard to this clone: No cognate antigen has been identified for it. Per-base quality was not reported, and no clone a single base away is much larger than it.

Receptor amplification or capture employed the immunoSEQ multiplex PCR assay. For most patients, genomic DNA was isolated with the Qiagen DNeasy Blood and Tissue Kit and sent frozen to Adaptive Biotechnologies for TCR sequencing. For most patients, genomic DNA was subjected to high-throughput TCR-beta CDR3 sequencing by Adaptive Biotechnologies. The paper's data handling went like this. Adaptive's ImmunoSEQ software supplied the TCR sequencing data for 15 to 20 patients, while MiXCR and VDJtools were used to process a few other patients. CD4 versus CD8 sorting errors were corrected by removing sequences found in both subsets at a frequency ratio below 5:1. Because the origin of CDR3 nucleotide sequences shared between donor and recipient could not be assigned, those sequences were removed. To count as alloreactive, a clone needed at least 2-fold expansion over unstimulated cells and a minimum CFSE-low frequency of 0.002% (template counts) or 0.001% (read counts). Clones were considered mappable if detected in sequenced pre-transplant spleen, lymph node, or MLR CFSE-low populations of the donor or recipient. The cumulative frequency of alloreactive clones was calculated as a percentage of all sequences, weighted by copy number. TCRdb took over this immuneACCESS table, retaining in-frame rearrangements with V and J assigned. Such tables are incomplete; in checked studies, under half of the missing clones stem from an unresolved V gene, and the remainder is unexplained. For V, J and clone size, that table is used; D and trimming come from the DNA. This sample comprises roughly 120,000 clones, just under 95% of them detected only once. About 0.51% of the sample is in the top ten clones.

The chain links TRBV10-3 with TRBJ1-1, and TRBD1 matches 10 of the central bases. The receptor's source is a human donor who received an intestinal transplant. The sample was unstimulated CD8+ T cells sorted from spleen or lymph node cells, taken before intestinal transplant. In nucleotides, the sequence is TGTGCCATCAGTGAGTCGACAGGGGGCTCTGAAGCTTTCTTT. Its translation reads: CAISESTGGSEAFF.